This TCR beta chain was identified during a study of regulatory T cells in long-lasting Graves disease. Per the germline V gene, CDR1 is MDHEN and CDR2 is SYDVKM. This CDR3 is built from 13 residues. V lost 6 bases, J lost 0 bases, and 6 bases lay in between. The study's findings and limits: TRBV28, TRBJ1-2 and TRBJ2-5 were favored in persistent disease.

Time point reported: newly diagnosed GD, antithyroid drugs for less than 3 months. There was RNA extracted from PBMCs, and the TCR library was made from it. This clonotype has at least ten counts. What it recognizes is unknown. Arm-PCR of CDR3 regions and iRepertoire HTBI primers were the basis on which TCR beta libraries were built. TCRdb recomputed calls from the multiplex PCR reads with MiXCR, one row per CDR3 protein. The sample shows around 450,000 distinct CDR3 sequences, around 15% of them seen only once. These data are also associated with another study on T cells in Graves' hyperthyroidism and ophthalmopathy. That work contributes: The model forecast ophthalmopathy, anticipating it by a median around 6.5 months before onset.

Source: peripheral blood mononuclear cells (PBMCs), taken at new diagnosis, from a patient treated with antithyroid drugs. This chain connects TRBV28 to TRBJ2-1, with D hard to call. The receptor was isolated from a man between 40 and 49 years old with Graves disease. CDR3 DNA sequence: TGTGCCAGCAGCCCTATCTCCTACAATGAGCAGTTCTTC. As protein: CASSPISYNEQFF. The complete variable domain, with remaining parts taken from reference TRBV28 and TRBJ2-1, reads DVKVTQSSRYLVKRTGEKVFLECVQDMDHENMFWYRQDPGLGLRLIYFSYDVKMKEKGDIPEGYSVSREKKERFSLILESASTNQTSMYLCASSPISYNEQFFGPGTRLTVL.